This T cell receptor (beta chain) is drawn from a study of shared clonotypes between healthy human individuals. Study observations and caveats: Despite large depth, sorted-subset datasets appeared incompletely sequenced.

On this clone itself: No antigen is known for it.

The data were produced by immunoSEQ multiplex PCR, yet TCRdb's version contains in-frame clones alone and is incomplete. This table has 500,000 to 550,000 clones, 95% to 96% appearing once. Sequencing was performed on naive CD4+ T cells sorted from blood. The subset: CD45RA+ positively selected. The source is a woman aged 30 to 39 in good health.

CDR3 residues: CASSGWTSGRNEQFF. CDR3 DNA: TGTGCCAGCAGTGGATGGACTAGCGGGAGAAATGAGCAGTTCTTC. The chain has TRBV25-1 and TRBJ2-1; 13 bases agree with TRBD2. The CDR3 length is 15 residues. CDR1 and CDR2 from the germline V gene are MGHDK and SYGVNS. The J segment lost 7 bases and the V segment lost 4 bases, leaving 4 bases of the junction unmatched. Complete variable domain (other parts from reference TRBV25-1 and TRBJ2-1): EADIYQTPRYLVIGTGKKITLECSQTMGHDKMYWYQQDPGMELHLIHYSYGVNSTEKGDLSSESTVSRIRTEHFPLTLESARPSHTSQYLCASSGWTSGRNEQFFGPGTRLTVL.